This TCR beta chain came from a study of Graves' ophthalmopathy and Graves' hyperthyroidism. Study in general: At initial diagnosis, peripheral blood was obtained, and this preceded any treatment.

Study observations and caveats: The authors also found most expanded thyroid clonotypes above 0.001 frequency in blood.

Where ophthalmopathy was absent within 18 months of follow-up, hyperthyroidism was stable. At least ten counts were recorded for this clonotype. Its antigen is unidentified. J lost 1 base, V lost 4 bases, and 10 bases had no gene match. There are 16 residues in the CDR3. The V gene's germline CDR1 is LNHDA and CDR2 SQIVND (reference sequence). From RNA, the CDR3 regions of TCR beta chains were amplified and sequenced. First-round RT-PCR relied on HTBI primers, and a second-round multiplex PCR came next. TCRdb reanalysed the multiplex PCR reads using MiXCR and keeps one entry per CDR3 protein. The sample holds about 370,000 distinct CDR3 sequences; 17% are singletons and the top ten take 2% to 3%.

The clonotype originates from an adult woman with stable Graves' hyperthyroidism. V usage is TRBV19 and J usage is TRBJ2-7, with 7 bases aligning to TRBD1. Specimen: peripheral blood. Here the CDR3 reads CASSTTGTAGSYEQYF. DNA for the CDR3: TGTGCCAGTAGTACCACCGGGACAGCCGGGTCCTACGAGCAGTACTTC. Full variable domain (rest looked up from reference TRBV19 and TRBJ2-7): DGGITQSPKYLFRKEGQNVTLSCEQNLNHDAMYWYRQDPGQGLRLIYYSQIVNDFQKGDIAEGYSVSREKKESFPLTVTSAQKNPTAFYLCASSTTGTAGSYEQYFGPGTRLTVT.